This TCR beta chain stems from a study of T cells expressing NK-cell markers. Study information: Among eight sequenced donors, seven carried HCMV seropositivity while one was seronegative.

The germline V gene has CDR1 SGHRS and CDR2 YFSETQ. The CDR3 spans 13 residues. TCRdb reprocessed the 5' RACE reads; each CDR3 protein has one entry and no DNA is given. This repertoire comprises more than 400,000 distinct CDR3 sequences; its ten largest clones make up roughly 7.2%. The sequence was obtained from a woman between 18 and 70 years old in good health. The sample consisted of blood T cells: a sorted CD56 or NKG2C T cell subset, CD4+ or CD8+ T cells, or bulk PBMC T cells (not recorded which). The chain links TRBV5-1 to TRBJ1-6; TCRdb's D gene call, TRBD1, goes unchecked for lack of DNA. The CDR3 here is CASSPGSGSPLHF.